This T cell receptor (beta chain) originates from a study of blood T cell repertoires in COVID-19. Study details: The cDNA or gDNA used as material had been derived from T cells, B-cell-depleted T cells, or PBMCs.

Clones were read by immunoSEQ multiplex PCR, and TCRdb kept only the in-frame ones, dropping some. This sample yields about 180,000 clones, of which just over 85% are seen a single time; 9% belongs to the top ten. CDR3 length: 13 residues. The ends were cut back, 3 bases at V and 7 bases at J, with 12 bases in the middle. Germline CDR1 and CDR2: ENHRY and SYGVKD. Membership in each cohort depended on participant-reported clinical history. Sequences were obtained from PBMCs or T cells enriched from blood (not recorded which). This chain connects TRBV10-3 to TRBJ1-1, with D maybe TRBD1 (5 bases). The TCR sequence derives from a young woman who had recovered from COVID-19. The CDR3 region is CAISESEQDEAFF. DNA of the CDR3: TGTGCCATCAGTGAATCGGAACAGGATGAAGCTTTCTTT.